The TCR beta chain under discussion was sequenced for a study of cytomegalovirus exposure and HLA in healthy donors. V lost 5 bases, J lost 5 bases, and 15 bases lay in between. The CDR3 extends over 15 amino acids. Germline V lookup: CDR1 SGHAT, CDR2 FQDESV (reference sequence). The PCR employed 60 Vbeta primers together with 13 Jbeta primers. Clones were read by immunoSEQ multiplex PCR, and TCRdb kept only the in-frame ones, dropping some. In the table there are 150,000 to 200,000 clones, approximately 80% of which are singletons. The source is a man aged 45-60 years in good health and CMV-seropositive. The chain couples TRBV11-1 to TRBJ2-2, with a weak D call TRBD2 (7 bases). Input material: PBMCs. Here the CDR3 DNA reads TGTGCCAGCAGCGTGGGGGGGCTCCTGACCGGGGAGCTGTTTTTT. This translates into CASSVGGLLTGELFF.